The clone carrying this T cell receptor (beta chain) was seen a few times. This entry comes from a study of blood T cell repertoires in COVID-19. Study details: From T cells, B-cell-depleted T cells, or PBMCs came the material, which was cDNA or gDNA.

Libraries were prepared by immunoSEQ multiplex PCR; TCRdb keeps only in-frame clonotypes and omits some of them. Among approximately 90,000 clones listed, 80% to 90% were seen once. Germline values: CDR1 MNHEY, CDR2 SVGAGI. Trimming removed 6 bases from V and 8 bases from J; junction bases left unmatched: 6. The CDR3 is 14 amino acids. Material for sequencing was peripheral blood. The receptor was derived from a man aged 50-60 years with acute or convalescent COVID-19. The rearrangement uses TRBV6-5 and TRBJ1-4; TRBD1 matches at 10 bases. The CDR3 DNA reads as TGTGCCAGCAGAGACCGGGACAGGGGCGAAAAACTGTTTTTT. Its translation: CASRDRDRGEKLFF.